These 12 T cell receptor beta chains share one sample of origin, sequenced in a study of Ad26.COV2.S vaccination and SARS-CoV-2 variants. Assay: immunoSEQ multiplex PCR; the TCRdb copy retains only in-frame clones and omits some. The profile shows about 500,000 clones, 89% of them singletons. Specified treatment: 19 received Ad26.COV2.S at low or high dose, single or two shots; a few received placebo; per-sample allocation not given. All samples were drawn on day 63, counting from the first vaccine or placebo injection. Sequences were derived from peripheral blood, sampled in a trial of Ad26.COV2.S vaccine versus placebo. These receptors were collected from a person aged 18 to 59 who received the Ad26.COV2.S COVID-19 vaccine or a placebo.

In DNA form, the CDR3 reads TGTGCCAGCAGCTTGGGGGTAGCGAGTAAATACAATGAGCAGTTCTTC. Protein sequence: CASSLGVASKYNEQFF. The chain combines TRBV5-5 with TRBJ2-1; a possible D gene is TRBD2 (5 bases). Germline V lookup: CDR1 SGHKS, CDR2 YYEKEE (reference sequence). The V end was cut by 0 bases, the J end by 4 bases, with 14 bases between. The CDR3 spans 16 residues.

This rearrangement joins TRBV2 to TRBJ1-3; D call uncertain. Germline CDR1 reads SNHLY; CDR2 reads FYNNEI. Trimming shortened V by 1 base and J by 2 bases, and 12 bases separated the two germline ends. The CDR3 sequence is 16 residues long. The CDR3 DNA reads as TGTGCCAGCAGTGAAGTCCCAGTCGGGGCTGGAAACACCATATATTTT. Translated, it gives CASSEVPVGAGNTIYF.

The J gene is TRBJ2-2, the V gene TRBV7-3; D possibly corresponds to TRBD2 (5 bases). Germline V gene lookup returns CDR1 SGHTA and CDR2 FQGTGA. With 7 bases removed from V and 4 bases from J, the gap between germline ends came to 16 bases. The CDR3 spans 15 residues. DNA of the CDR3: TGTGCCAGCACTTTAACACCTGGGAGCACCGGGGAGCTGTTTTTT. It translates to CASTLTPGSTGELFF. Full variable domain (outside the CDR3, taken from reference TRBV7-3 and TRBJ2-2): GAGVSQTPSNKVTEKGKYVELRCDPISGHTALYWYRQSLGQGPEFLIYFQGTGAADDSGLPNDRFFAVRPEGSVSTLKIQRTERGDSAVYLCASTLTPGSTGELFFGEGSRLTVL.

The genes are TRBV9 and TRBJ1-1; 7 bases are shared with TRBD1. The germline CDR1 and CDR2 sequences are SGDLS and YYNGEE. The CDR3 covers 15 residues. Trimming took 3 bases from V and 5 from J; bases not matched to a gene: 10. The CDR3 is CASSGGQEEGTEAFF. In DNA form, the CDR3 reads TGTGCCAGCAGCGGCGGACAGGAGGAGGGAACTGAAGCTTTCTTT.

The V call is TRBV7-8, the J call TRBJ2-7, with D tentatively TRBD2 (6 bases). Germline-derived CDR1 and CDR2 are SGHVS and FQNEAQ. The V and J ends lost 5 bases and 5 bases respectively, with 13 bases between them. This CDR3 region has 13 residues. CDR3 DNA: TGTGCCAGCAGCCAGGGACTGAGGGACGAGCAGTACTTC. Translation gives CASSQGLRDEQYF.

The chain links TRBV7-2 to TRBJ2-5; 14 nucleotides agree with TRBD2. V was pared by 1 base and J by 5 bases, with 9 bases of the junction left unmatched. The germline V gene has CDR1 SGHTA and CDR2 FQGNSA. This CDR3 spans 18 amino acids. The CDR3 region has the DNA TGTGCCAGCAGCTTAGTGACTAGCGGGGGGGCTGGGACGGAGACCCAGTACTTC. This encodes CASSLVTSGGAGTETQYF.

The rearrangement joins TRBV5-1 to TRBJ1-2, with 9 bases matching TRBD1. Germline CDR1 is SGHRS and CDR2 is YFSETQ. With V trimmed by 4 bases and J by 5 bases, 6 bases remained unmatched. This CDR3 has 14 amino acids. The CDR3 loop is CASSGQGTTYGYTF. The CDR3 DNA reads as TGCGCCAGCAGCGGACAGGGGACCACTTATGGCTACACCTTC.

The J gene is TRBJ2-5, the V gene TRBV7-9; 9 nucleotides match TRBD1. J gave up 5 bases and V 1 base, and 5 bases lay outside the gene matches. CDR1 is SEHNR and CDR2 is FQNEAQ in the germline V gene (reference sequence). The CDR3 spans 15 residues. CDR3: CASSLGDRVEETQYF. CDR3 DNA: TGTGCCAGCAGCTTAGGGGACAGGGTCGAGGAGACCCAGTACTTC.

The chain employs TRBV18 and TRBJ2-7; the match to TRBD2 covers 8 bases. Trimming at V came to 3 bases and at J to 0 bases, leaving 1 base not matched to a gene. This CDR3 spans 14 amino acids. CDR1 is KGHSH, CDR2 LQKENI, per germline. The CDR3 region is CASSPGTSSYEQYF. DNA for the CDR3: TGTGCCAGCTCACCGGGGACTAGCTCCTACGAGCAGTACTTC. Full variable domain (rest looked up from reference TRBV18 and TRBJ2-7): NAGVMQNPRHLVRRRGQEARLRCSPMKGHSHVYWYRQLPEEGLKFMVYLQKENIIDESGMPKERFSAEFPKEGPSILRIQQVVRGDSAAYFCASSPGTSSYEQYFGPGTRLTVT.

This chain uses TRBV28 with TRBJ2-5; no clear D gene. CDR1 is MDHEN and CDR2 is SYDVKM in the germline V gene. V was clipped by 2 bases and J by 5 bases, with 12 bases between them. The CDR3 contains 14 residues. The CDR3: CASSLLPGRETQYF. CDR3 nucleotides: TGTGCCAGCAGTTTACTTCCCGGCAGGGAGACCCAGTACTTC.

This clone was observed a single time. The V call is TRBV7-8, the J call TRBJ2-4; TRBD2 agrees at 12 bases. V lost 1 base to trimming and J lost 8 bases; unmatched junction nucleotides: 9. CDR1 and CDR2 from the germline V gene are SGHVS and FQNEAQ. This CDR3 comprises 17 residues. The CDR3 bases are TGTGCCAGCAGCTTAGGGCTAGCGGGGGGGCGAGTCCACATTCAGTACTTC. It encodes CASSLGLAGGRVHIQYF.

This chain connects TRBV19 to TRBJ1-1, with D possibly matching TRBD1 (6 bases). Germline V gene sequence: CDR1 LNHDA, CDR2 SQIVND (reference sequence). Trimming cost V 5 bases and J 6 bases, with 19 bases left between them. This CDR3 has 15 residues. Here the CDR3 reads CASSSAEGHKPEAFF. The CDR3 region has the DNA TGTGCCAGTAGTTCCGCGGAGGGACATAAGCCTGAAGCTTTCTTT.